Listed below are T cell receptor beta chains from one sample, sequenced in a study of blood T cell repertoires in COVID-19. Using immunoSEQ multiplex PCR, the repertoire was profiled, and TCRdb retains in-frame clones only, with some absent. The sample consists of about 280,000 clones, roughly 80% of them appearing once. Material for sequencing was peripheral blood. Source of these receptors: a woman aged 45 to 65 who had recovered from COVID-19. Both conserved end residues are part of each CDR3. A D gene is named only where the DNA matches it firmly. Size values are once, few and many counts, or a class for expanded clones, and some rows have none.

clone_size,j_call,v_call,d_call,cdr3_aa,cdr3_nt
.,TRBJ2-7,TRBV5-4,.,CASSHRAQGGEQYF,TGTGCCAGCAGCCACCGAGCGCAGGGAGGCGAGCAGTACTTC
.,TRBJ2-7,TRBV30,.,CAWSRGGLAGEQYF,TGTGCCTGGAGTAGGGGGGGCCTTGCCGGCGAGCAGTACTTC
.,TRBJ1-6,TRBV3-1/TRBV3-2,.,CASSQVSVGATNSPLHF,TGTGCCAGCAGCCAAGTGTCCGTGGGGGCAACGAATTCACCCCTCCACTTT
.,TRBJ2-5,TRBV12-3/TRBV12-4,TRBD2,CASSSSSGAHLYF,TGTGCCAGCAGTTCCTCTAGCGGGGCCCACCTATACTTC
few,TRBJ1-2,TRBV28,.,CASKRTGYGYTF,TGTGCCAGCAAACGCACAGGCTATGGCTACACCTTC
once,TRBJ1-3,TRBV6-4,.,CASSAIRERLDTIYF,TGTGCCAGCAGTGCCATCCGGGAAAGGCTCGACACCATATATTTT
.,TRBJ2-7,TRBV6-5,.,CASSPTAAGVYEQYF,TGTGCCAGCAGCCCCACCGCGGCAGGGGTCTACGAGCAGTACTTC
.,TRBJ2-5,TRBV3-1/TRBV3-2,.,CASSQDLAVQETQYF,TGTGCCAGCAGCCAAGATCTGGCCGTCCAAGAGACCCAGTACTTC
.,TRBJ2-7,TRBV5-5,TRBD2,CASSLGAGDGYEQYF,TGTGCCAGCAGCTTGGGAGCGGGAGATGGGTACGAGCAGTACTTC
.,TRBJ2-1,TRBV15,TRBD2,CATSRVGEGLIDNEQFF,TGTGCCACCAGCAGGGTTGGGGAGGGACTGATAGACAATGAGCAGTTCTTC
.,TRBJ2-3,TRBV6-4,TRBD2,CASSVTSGGTDTQYF,TGTGCCAGCAGTGTGACTAGCGGGGGCACAGATACGCAGTATTTT
.,TRBJ2-5,TRBV28,TRBD2,CASSSGLAGGETQYF,TGTGCCAGCAGTTCCGGACTAGCGGGAGGAGAGACCCAGTACTTC
.,TRBJ2-2,TRBV11-3,TRBD1,CASSLVPRDRNTGELFF,TGTGCCAGCAGCTTAGTACCAAGGGACAGGAACACCGGGGAGCTGTTTTTT
.,TRBJ2-5,TRBV5-6,.,CASSLGSGTQYF,TGTGCCAGCAGCTTGGGCAGTGGGACCCAGTACTTC
.,TRBJ1-4,TRBV9,.,CASSATVATNEKLFF,TGTGCCAGCAGCGCCACAGTTGCAACTAATGAAAAACTGTTTTTT
.,TRBJ1-1,TRBV9,.,CASTPGGWDTEAFF,TGTGCCAGCACCCCGGGGGGCTGGGACACTGAAGCTTTCTTT
.,TRBJ2-5,TRBV5-1,.,CASSLGFGTHRETQYF,TGCGCCAGCAGCTTGGGGTTCGGGACTCATCGGGAGACCCAGTACTTC
.,TRBJ1-3,TRBV14,TRBD1,CASSQDGDRVRGNTIYF,TGTGCCAGCAGCCAAGACGGGGACAGGGTGCGGGGAAACACCATATATTTT
many,TRBJ1-1,TRBV4-3,.,CASSQTGYTEAFF,TGCGCCAGCAGCCAGACAGGATACACTGAAGCTTTCTTT
.,TRBJ1-1,TRBV19,TRBD1,CASREGQDNTEAFF,TGTGCCAGTAGGGAGGGACAGGACAACACTGAAGCTTTCTTT
.,TRBJ1-6,TRBV30,.,CAWSYRSQGGGSPLHF,TGTGCCTGGAGTTACCGGAGCCAGGGCGGTGGATCACCCCTCCACTTT
many,TRBJ2-1,TRBV19,.,CASTPDGGGTYNEQFF,TGTGCCAGTACCCCAGATGGGGGAGGCACCTACAATGAGCAGTTCTTC
.,TRBJ2-3,TRBV12-5,TRBD1,CASGFGQGATDTQYF,TGTGCTAGTGGTTTCGGACAGGGGGCCACAGATACGCAGTATTTT
.,TRBJ1-6,TRBV27,.,CASSFRVNYNSPLHF,TGTGCCAGCAGTTTCAGGGTCAACTATAATTCACCCCTCCACTTT
.,TRBJ1-3,TRBV5-1,.,CASSLRPTGLSSGNTIYF,TGCGCCAGCAGCTTGAGGCCGACAGGCTTAAGCTCTGGAAACACCATATATTTT
.,TRBJ2-7,TRBV30,.,CAWSVLESSYEQYF,TGTGCCTGGAGTGTACTGGAGAGCTCCTACGAGCAGTACTTC
.,TRBJ2-3,TRBV10-3,TRBD1,CAITDRTGGMTQYF,TGTGCCATCACCGATAGGACAGGGGGCATGACGCAGTATTTT
.,TRBJ2-1,TRBV5-1,.,CASSHYGDSYNEQFF,TGCGCCAGCAGCCATTACGGTGACTCCTACAATGAGCAGTTCTTC
many,TRBJ1-2,TRBV9,TRBD1,CASSVRMGQIHGYTF,TGTGCCAGCAGCGTTCGAATGGGACAGATTCATGGCTACACCTTC
.,TRBJ2-7,TRBV19,.,CASRASGFYEQYF,TGTGCCAGTAGGGCTTCGGGATTCTACGAGCAGTACTTC
.,TRBJ2-2,TRBV24-1,TRBD1,CATSGGRDTGELFF,TGTGCCACCTCAGGGGGAAGGGACACCGGGGAGCTGTTTTTT
.,TRBJ2-7,TRBV19,TRBD2,CASSQIYGGVSYEQYF,TGTGCCAGTAGCCAGATCTACGGGGGGGTCTCCTACGAGCAGTACTTC
once,TRBJ2-3,TRBV10-3,TRBD2,CAMGGRDTQYF,TGTGCCATGGGAGGGAGAGATACGCAGTATTTT
.,TRBJ2-7,TRBV28,TRBD2,CASSTWVTSGSNHEQYF,TGTGCCAGCAGTACTTGGGTTACTAGCGGGAGTAACCACGAGCAGTACTTC
.,TRBJ2-1,TRBV7-5,.,CVRSRQGIEQFF,TGTGTCAGAAGCCGCCAGGGAATTGAGCAGTTCTTC
.,TRBJ1-2,TRBV28,.,CASRAANYGYTF,TGTGCCAGCAGGGCCGCTAACTATGGCTACACCTTC
.,TRBJ1-2,TRBV15,.,CATSRDRNYGYTF,TGTGCCACCAGCAGAGACAGAAACTATGGCTACACCTTC
.,TRBJ1-3,TRBV3-1/TRBV3-2,.,CASSQDGPYSGNTIYF,TGTGCCAGCAGCCAAGATGGGCCTTACTCTGGAAACACCATATATTTT
.,TRBJ1-2,TRBV4-3,.,CASSPKFGDGYTF,TGCGCCAGCAGCCCCAAATTTGGAGATGGCTACACCTTC
.,TRBJ1-1,TRBV5-1,.,CASSLDNQNTEAFF,TGCGCCAGCAGCTTGGACAACCAGAACACTGAAGCTTTCTTT
.,TRBJ1-4,TRBV7-2,.,CASSPFGGANNEKLFF,TGTGCCAGCAGCCCGTTTGGTGGGGCTAATAATGAAAAACTGTTTTTT
.,TRBJ2-7,TRBV6-5,.,CASSARDEQYF,TGTGCCAGCAGCGCCAGGGACGAGCAGTACTTC
few,TRBJ2-2,TRBV18,.,CASSRDSANTGELFF,TGTGCCAGCTCACGAGACAGCGCGAACACCGGGGAGCTGTTTTTT
.,TRBJ2-1,TRBV20-1,TRBD1,CSASLLSRGGGGEQFF,TGCAGTGCTAGTTTACTATCAAGAGGGGGCGGAGGCGAGCAGTTCTTC
.,TRBJ2-1,TRBV11-2,.,CASSLDLWNVRSGEIEQFF,TGTGCCAGCAGCTTAGATTTGTGGAATGTCCGGTCGGGGGAGATTGAGCAGTTCTTC
.,TRBJ2-7,TRBV30,TRBD2,CAWSGGLAGGSAYEQYF,TGTGCCTGGAGTGGCGGACTAGCGGGGGGAAGCGCCTACGAGCAGTACTTC
.,TRBJ1-3,TRBV19,.,CASSIDRPLSGNTIYF,TGTGCCAGTAGTATTGACAGACCCCTCTCTGGAAACACCATATATTTT
.,TRBJ2-2,TRBV5-1,.,CASSLVSLTNTGELFF,TGCGCCAGCAGCTTGGTTTCCCTTACGAACACCGGGGAGCTGTTTTTT
.,TRBJ1-3,TRBV2,.,CASSGSGGNTIYF,TGTGCCAGCAGTGGGAGCGGGGGAAACACCATATATTTT
.,TRBJ2-7,TRBV12-3/TRBV12-4,.,CASSYRYRYEQYF,TGTGCCAGCTCCTACAGGTACCGCTACGAGCAGTACTTC
.,TRBJ1-2,TRBV19,.,CASLTVDYGYTF,TGTGCCAGCCTCACGGTCGACTATGGCTACACCTTC
.,TRBJ1-1,TRBV2,.,CASAPTLNTEAFF,TGTGCCAGCGCACCCACACTGAACACTGAAGCTTTCTTT
.,TRBJ2-7,TRBV9,.,CASSVAGVLSEQYF,TGTGCCAGCAGCGTAGCAGGGGTCCTCTCCGAGCAGTACTTC
once,TRBJ1-2,TRBV6-5,.,CASRGVLYGYTF,TGTGCCAGTCGCGGGGTGCTTTATGGCTACACCTTC
.,TRBJ2-3,TRBV27,TRBD2,CASSIGRPDTQYF,TGTGCCAGCAGTATCGGGAGGCCAGATACGCAGTATTTT